This paragraph covers one TCR beta chain sequence. The entry originates in a study of CD8 T cells in Susac syndrome. In contrast to the negatively isolated CD8+ and CD4+ T cells, TEMRA cells were FACS-enriched. Reverse transcription of 0.5 to 1 ug RNA used random hexamers. TCRdb reprocessed the immunoSEQ multiplex PCR reads with MiXCR, giving one entry per CDR3 protein. The sample yields more than 100,000 distinct CDR3 sequences, 75% to 90% seen once. V lost 11 bases and J lost 5, with 9 bases in between. The CDR3 has 10 amino acids. Germline V lookup: CDR1 MNHNY, CDR2 SVGAGI (reference sequence). The receptor was derived from a human donor with multiple sclerosis. This chain uses TRBV6-6 with TRBJ1-1; D is ambiguous. Sequences were obtained from CD8+ T cells from PBMCs. The CDR3 nucleotides read TGTGCCGTAATGGGTACTGAAGCTTTCTTT. Its translation: CAVMGTEAFF.